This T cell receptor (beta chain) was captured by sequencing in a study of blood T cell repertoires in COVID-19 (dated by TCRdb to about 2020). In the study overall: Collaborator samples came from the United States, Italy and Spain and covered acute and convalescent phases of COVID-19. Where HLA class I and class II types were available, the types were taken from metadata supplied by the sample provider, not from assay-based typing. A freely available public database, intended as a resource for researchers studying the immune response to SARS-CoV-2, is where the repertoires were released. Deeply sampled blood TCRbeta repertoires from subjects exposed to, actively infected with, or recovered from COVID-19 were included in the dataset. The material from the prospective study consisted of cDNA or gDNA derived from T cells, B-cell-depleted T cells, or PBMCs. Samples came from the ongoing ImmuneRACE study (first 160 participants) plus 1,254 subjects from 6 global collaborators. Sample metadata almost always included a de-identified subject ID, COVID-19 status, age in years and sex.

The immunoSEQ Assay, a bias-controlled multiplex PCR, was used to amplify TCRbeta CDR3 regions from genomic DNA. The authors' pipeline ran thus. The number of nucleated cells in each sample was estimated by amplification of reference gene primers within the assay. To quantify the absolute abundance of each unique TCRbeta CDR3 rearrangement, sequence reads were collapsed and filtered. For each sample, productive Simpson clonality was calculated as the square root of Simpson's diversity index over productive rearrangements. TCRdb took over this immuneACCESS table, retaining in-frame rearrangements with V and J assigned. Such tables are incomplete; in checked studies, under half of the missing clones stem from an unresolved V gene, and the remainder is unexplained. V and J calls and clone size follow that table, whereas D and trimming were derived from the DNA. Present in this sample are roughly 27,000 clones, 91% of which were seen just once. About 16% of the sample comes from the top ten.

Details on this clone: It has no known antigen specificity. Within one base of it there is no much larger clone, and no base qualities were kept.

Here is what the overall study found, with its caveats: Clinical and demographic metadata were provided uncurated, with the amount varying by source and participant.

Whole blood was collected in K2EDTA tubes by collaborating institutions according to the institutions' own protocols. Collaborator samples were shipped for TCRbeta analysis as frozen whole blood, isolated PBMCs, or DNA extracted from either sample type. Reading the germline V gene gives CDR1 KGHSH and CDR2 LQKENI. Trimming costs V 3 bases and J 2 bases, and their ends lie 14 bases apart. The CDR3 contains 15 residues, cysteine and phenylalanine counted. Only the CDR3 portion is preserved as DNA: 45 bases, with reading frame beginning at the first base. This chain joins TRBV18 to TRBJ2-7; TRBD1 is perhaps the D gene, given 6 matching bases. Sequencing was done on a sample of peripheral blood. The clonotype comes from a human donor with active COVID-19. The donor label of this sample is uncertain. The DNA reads TGTGCCAGCTCACCCCGGCAGGGGCAAACCTACGAGCAGTACTTC. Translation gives CASSPRQGQTYEQYF.